This TCR beta chain comes out of a study of CD8 T cells in Susac syndrome. The wider study: Each patient with Susac syndrome, at the time of blood draw, was therapy-naive, on corticosteroids, or on intravenous immunoglobulin alone.

Trimming left V 7 bases short and J 4 bases short, with 13 bases between. Per the germline V gene, CDR1 is MNHEY and CDR2 is SVGEGT. The CDR3 loop spans 13 amino acids. About 0.5 to 1 ug RNA was reverse transcribed with random hexamers. TCRdb reprocessed the immunoSEQ multiplex PCR reads via MiXCR and lists one record per CDR3 protein. The profile covers 150,000 to 200,000 distinct CDR3 sequences, with 85% to 95% appearing a single time and roughly 0.11% taken by the ten largest. The sequence was obtained from a human donor with Susac syndrome. The sequenced sample consisted of CD4+ T cells from PBMCs. The J gene is TRBJ2-5, the V gene TRBV6-2 or TRBV6-3; D may match TRBD1 or TRBD2 (7 bases each). The CDR3 loop reads CASTRRGGETQYF. DNA for the CDR3: TGTGCCAGCACCCGCAGGGGGGGAGAGACCCAGTACTTC.